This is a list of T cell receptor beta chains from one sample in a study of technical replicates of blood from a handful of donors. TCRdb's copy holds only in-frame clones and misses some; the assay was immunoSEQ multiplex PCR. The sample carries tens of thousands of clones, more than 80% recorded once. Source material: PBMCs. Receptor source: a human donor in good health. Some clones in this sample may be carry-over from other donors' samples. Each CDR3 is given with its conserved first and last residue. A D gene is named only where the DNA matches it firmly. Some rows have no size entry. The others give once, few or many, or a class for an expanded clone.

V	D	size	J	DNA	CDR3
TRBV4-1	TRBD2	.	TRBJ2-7	TGCGCCAGCAGCCAGGCTAGCGGCTACGAGCAGTACTTC	CASSQASGYEQYF
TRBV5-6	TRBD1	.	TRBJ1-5	TGTGCCAGCAGCCGGGGACAGGAGAATCAGCCCCAGCATTTT	CASSRGQENQPQHF
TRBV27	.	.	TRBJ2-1	TGTGCCAGCAGCCCCGGTAGCAATGAGCAGTTCTTC	CASSPGSNEQFF
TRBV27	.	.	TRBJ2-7	TGTGCCAGCCGCGGGGTTCCGGAGCAGTACTTC	CASRGVPEQYF
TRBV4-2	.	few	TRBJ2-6	TGTGCCAGCAGCCAAGCCTCAGGGGTCGGGGCCAACGTCCTGACTTTC	CASSQASGVGANVLTF
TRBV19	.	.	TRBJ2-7	TGTGCCAGTAGTATAGAGGGCAGCTACGAGCAGTACTTC	CASSIEGSYEQYF
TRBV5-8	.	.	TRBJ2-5	TGTGCCAGCAGCCCTAAGTATAGCGCGACCCAGTACTTC	CASSPKYSATQYF
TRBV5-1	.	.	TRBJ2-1	TGCGCCAGCAGCTTAATGCAGGGCTCCTACAATGAGCAGTTCTTC	CASSLMQGSYNEQFF
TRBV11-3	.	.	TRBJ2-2	TGTGCCAGCAGCTTAACAGGGAACACCGGGGAGCTGTTTTTT	CASSLTGNTGELFF
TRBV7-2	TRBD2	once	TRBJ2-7	TGTGCCAGCCGGACTAGCGGGGGGGGGAGCTCCTACGAGCAGTACTTC	CASRTSGGGSSYEQYF
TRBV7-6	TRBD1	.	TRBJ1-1	TGTGCCAGCACCAAGGACAGGGACACTGAAGCTTTCTTT	CASTKDRDTEAFF
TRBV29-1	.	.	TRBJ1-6	TGCAGCGTTGAATTTGGGGGGGATAGGGGGAATTCACCCCTCCACTTT	CSVEFGGDRGNSPLHF
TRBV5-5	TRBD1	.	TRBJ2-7	TGTGCCAGCAGCCGACAGGGAAACTTCCACGAGCAGTACTTC	CASSRQGNFHEQYF
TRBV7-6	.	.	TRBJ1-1	TGTGCCAGCTCCCGAATGCGGGGCGAAGGGACTGAAGCTTTCTTT	CASSRMRGEGTEAFF
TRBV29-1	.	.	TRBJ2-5	TGCAGCGGAATACCGGGGGGCCACCAAGAGACCCAGTACTTC	CSGIPGGHQETQYF
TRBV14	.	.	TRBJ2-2	TGTGCCAGCAGCCACAGGGGCACGAACACCGGGGAGCTGTTTTTT	CASSHRGTNTGELFF
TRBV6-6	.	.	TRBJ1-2	TGTGCCAGCAGTTATGGGGCCTCGGCAGGCGGCTACACCTTC	CASSYGASAGGYTF
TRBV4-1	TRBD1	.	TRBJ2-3	TGCGCCAGCAGTCCAGCCCGTGGGGACAGGGGGCCCAGGGATACGCAGTATTTT	CASSPARGDRGPRDTQYF
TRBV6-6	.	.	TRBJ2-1	TGTGCCAGCAATCCGGGCACAGGTGAGCAGTTCTTC	CASNPGTGEQFF
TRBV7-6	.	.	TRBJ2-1	TGTGCCAGCAGCTTAGGCGGGTTTTACAATGAGCAGTTCTTC	CASSLGGFYNEQFF
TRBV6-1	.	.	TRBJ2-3	TGTGCCAGCAGTGAAACGGGGGGCACAGATACGCAGTATTTT	CASSETGGTDTQYF
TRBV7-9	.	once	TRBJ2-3	TGTGCCAGCAGCCCCTCACCGGGAGCGACAGATACGCAGTATTTT	CASSPSPGATDTQYF